These 29 T cell receptor beta chains were sequenced from one sample in a study of beta chain features in type 1 diabetes. Study observations and caveats: All four CD4+ subsets from Type 1 diabetes patients carried moderately but significantly shorter TCRB CDR3s.

Since all of the isolated RNA was reverse transcribed, expressed TCRB transcripts were what got sequenced. Assay: immunoSEQ multiplex PCR; the TCRdb copy retains only in-frame clones and omits some. Seen here are about 280,000 clones, about 15% observed once, and the top ten hold less than 0.02%. Which antigens these TCRs recognize remains unknown. The sequencing input was naive CD4+ T cells from blood. Receptors originate from a young man with type 1 diabetes.

Only a few counts were recorded for this clone. The rearrangement links TRBV18 to TRBJ2-1; 7 nucleotides line up with TRBD2. V gave up 1 base and J gave up 2 bases; unmatched junction bases: 5. Germline V gene data show CDR1 as KGHSH and CDR2 as LQKENI. The CDR3 runs 16 residues. CDR3 nucleotide sequence: TGTGCCAGCTCACCACGGCTAGCGGATACCTACAATGAGCAGTTCTTC. This encodes CASSPRLADTYNEQFF.

The chain recombines TRBV19 with TRBJ2-7; TRBD2 matches at 7 bases. The length of the CDR3 is 14 residues. The germline gives CDR1 LNHDA, CDR2 SQIVND (reference sequence). J gave up 4 bases and V 5 bases, and 8 bases lay outside the gene matches. The CDR3: CASSESSGTYEQYF. Here the CDR3 DNA reads TGTGCCAGTAGTGAGTCTAGCGGAACGTACGAGCAGTACTTC.

The rearrangement uses TRBV27 and TRBJ2-7, with TRBD1 matching 7 bases. CDR3 size: 15 residues. Germline CDR1 and CDR2: MNHEY and SMNVEV (reference sequence). The J segment lost 2 bases and the V segment lost 6 bases, leaving 10 bases of the junction unmatched. The CDR3 DNA reads TGTGCCAGCAGACGACCGGGACAGAGTACCTACGAGCAGTACTTC. This gives the protein CASRRPGQSTYEQYF.

The V call is TRBV18, the J call TRBJ1-5; tentatively, D is TRBD1 (6 bases). Germline V gene lookup returns CDR1 KGHSH and CDR2 LQKENI. The V and J ends lost 2 bases and 7 bases respectively, with 9 bases between them. The CDR3 runs 13 residues. The CDR3 region is CASSPAGAQPQHF. In DNA, the CDR3 is TGTGCCAGCTCACCAGCAGGGGCACAGCCCCAGCATTTT.

The chain combines TRBV5-4 with TRBJ2-7; 10 nucleotides agree with TRBD2. The CDR3 spans 17 residues. Germline CDR1 and CDR2: SGHNT and YYREEE (reference sequence). The V segment lost 3 bases and the J segment 6 bases; nucleotides outside the gene matches: 15. The CDR3 sequence: CASSSGTSSGRRAEQYF. Here the CDR3 DNA reads TGTGCCAGCAGCTCGGGGACGTCTAGCGGGAGAAGGGCCGAGCAGTACTTC.

In its sample, this clone was seen a few times. The V gene is TRBV5-4, the J gene TRBJ2-1; D not certain. V dropped 0 bases and J dropped 2 bases, with 6 bases sitting between them. Germline values: CDR1 SGHNT, CDR2 YYREEE (reference sequence). The CDR3 covers 14 residues. The CDR3 bases are TGTGCCAGCAGCTTGGCACTGACCTACAATGAGCAGTTCTTC. Residues: CASSLALTYNEQFF.

The CDR3 DNA is TGTGCCAGCAGCTTAGCGAGCCGGGGGGGAGAGACCCAGTACTTC. This gives the protein CASSLASRGGETQYF. The chain carries TRBV7-2 and TRBJ2-5; TRBD2 agrees at 8 bases. The V segment lost 0 bases and the J segment 4 bases; nucleotides outside the gene matches: 4. From germline, CDR1 is SGHTA and CDR2 FQGNSA. CDR3 length: 15 residues.

The gene calls are TRBV7-2 and TRBJ2-7, with 10 positions matching TRBD2. With 3 bases clipped from V and 2 bases from J, the junction kept 10 bases outside the gene matches. This CDR3 contains 17 residues. Germline CDR1 is SGHTA and CDR2 is FQGNSA. The CDR3 DNA is TGTGCCAGCAGCTTTGCCAGCGGGAGGGCCCGGGCCTACGAGCAGTACTTC. Protein product: CASSFASGRARAYEQYF.

The sample holds a few counts of this clone. The rearrangement joins TRBV29-1 to TRBJ2-3; possibly TRBD2 for D (7 bases). V gave up 1 base and J gave up 1 base, with 15 bases separating them. Germline V gene sequence: CDR1 SQVTM, CDR2 ANQGSEA. The CDR3 runs 16 residues. The CDR3 DNA sequence: TGCAGCGTTGAAGTGGGGGGGGGCGGTGGCACAGATACGCAGTATTTT. It is translated as CSVEVGGGGGTDTQYF.

This clone was seen a few times. DNA of the CDR3: TGCGCCAGCAACAGGAGGTGGGACAGGGGTTTACTGGACAATGAGCAGTTCTTC. It is translated as CASNRRWDRGLLDNEQFF. The chain employs TRBV23-1 and TRBJ2-1; 10 positions match TRBD1. TRBV23-1 is labeled an ORF, and its function is uncertain. J was trimmed by 5 bases and V by 7 bases; bases with no gene match: 17. The CDR3 spans 18 residues.

This clone was seen more than once but under ten times. The chain links TRBV2 to TRBJ2-1, with unresolved D. The V and J ends lost 8 bases and 3 bases respectively, with 8 bases between them. The CDR3 length is 12 residues. The germline V gene encodes CDR1 SNHLY and CDR2 FYNNEI. DNA for the CDR3: TGTGCCAGCGAGCCCCACTACAATGAGCAGTTCTTC. Translation: CASEPHYNEQFF. The variable domain in full, with the rest retrieved from reference TRBV2 and TRBJ2-1, is EPEVTQTPSHQVTQMGQEVILRCVPISNHLYFYWYRQILGQKVEFLVSFYNNEISEKSEIFDDQFSVERPDGSNFTLKIRSTKLEDSAMYFCASEPHYNEQFFGPGTRLTVL.

The CDR3 region has the DNA TGTGCCAGCAGTTACTCCCCAGGCACAGCCAAAAACATTCAGTACTTC. This codes for CASSYSPGTAKNIQYF. The chain recombines TRBV6-5 with TRBJ2-4; D is uncertain. This CDR3 is built from 16 residues. Germline CDR1 reads MNHEY; CDR2 reads SVGAGI. Trimming took off 0 bases at V and 0 bases at J, with 9 bases between the two ends.

This clone appeared once. The J gene is TRBJ1-2, the V gene TRBV28, with no clear D. CDR3 size: 14 residues. With 6 bases removed from V and 4 bases from J, the gap between germline ends came to 15 bases. Germline V gives CDR1 MDHEN, CDR2 SYDVKM. This CDR3 is CASSIDPAGYGYTF. For the CDR3, the DNA is TGTGCCAGCAGCATAGACCCAGCGGGCTATGGCTACACCTTC.

This clone was seen more than once but under ten times. The chain has TRBV29-1 and TRBJ2-3; 10 nucleotides agree with TRBD2. Looked up from germline, CDR1 is SQVTM and CDR2 is ANQGSEA. V shed 5 bases, J shed 6 bases, and the junction held 11 bases outside the gene matches. The CDR3 is 15 amino acids. The CDR3 sequence is CSVRPLAGAADTQYF. The CDR3, as DNA: TGCAGCGTTCGACCTCTAGCGGGGGCCGCGGATACGCAGTATTTT.

The table lists this clone with a few counts. The chain employs TRBV2 and TRBJ2-1; 7 bases are shared with TRBD1. This CDR3 contains 14 residues. Per germline, CDR1 SNHLY and CDR2 FYNNEI. V dropped 4 bases and J dropped 7; count of bases not matched to a gene: 7. DNA for the CDR3: TGTGCCAGCAGTGGTAACAGGGGCGTTAATGAGCAGTTCTTC. This encodes CASSGNRGVNEQFF.

This clone came up a few times. The chain recombines TRBV7-9 with TRBJ1-2; D possibly corresponds to TRBD1 (6 bases). Germline V gene sequence: CDR1 SEHNR, CDR2 FQNEAQ (reference sequence). This CDR3 comprises 15 residues. V lost 5 bases and J 4 bases, leaving 17 bases between the germline ends. The chain's CDR3 is CASSPLAQGFYGYTF. Here the CDR3 DNA reads TGTGCCAGCAGCCCCCTGGCCCAGGGGTTCTATGGCTACACCTTC. The variable domain in full, with the rest retrieved from reference TRBV7-9 and TRBJ1-2, is DTGVSQNPRHKITKRGQNVTFRCDPISEHNRLYWYRQTLGQGPEFLTYFQNEAQLEKSRLLSDRFSAERPKGSFSTLEIQRTEQGDSAMYLCASSPLAQGFYGYTFGSGTRLTVV.

This chain joins TRBV7-2 and TRBJ1-1; TRBD1 might be the D (6 bases). CDR3 size: 13 residues. V lost 3 bases and J 7 bases, leaving 12 bases between the germline ends. Germline lookup yields CDR1 SGHTA and CDR2 FQGNSA. The CDR3 nucleotides are TGTGCCAGCAGCTTGACTGGACAGCGTGAAGCTTTCTTT. Its translation is CASSLTGQREAFF.

This clone occurred a few times. The V gene is TRBV5-6, the J gene TRBJ2-5; 10 positions agree with TRBD2. Losses at the gene ends were 4 bases for V and 4 bases for J; bases not matched to a gene: 16. Germline V lookup: CDR1 SGHDT, CDR2 YYEEEE. This CDR3 is 18 amino acids long. CDR3 bases: TGTGCCAGCAGCCTTAGAGCGGGGGGGCCTTTTATTGCAGAGACCCAGTACTTC. Amino acid sequence: CASSLRAGGPFIAETQYF.

This clone appeared a few times. The chain's CDR3 is CASSRGQGGNTIYF. In nucleotides, the CDR3 is TGTGCCAGCAGCCGGGGACAGGGTGGAAACACCATATATTTT. The rearrangement uses TRBV4-2 and TRBJ1-3, with 9 bases matching TRBD1. Losses at the gene ends were 4 bases for V and 3 bases for J; bases not matched to a gene: 1. The germline gives CDR1 LGHNA, CDR2 YNFKEQ. This CDR3 has 14 residues.

This chain links TRBV15 with TRBJ2-5, with D perhaps TRBD2 (6 bases). V gave up 0 bases and J gave up 4 bases, with 9 bases separating them. The CDR3 has 14 amino acids. The germline gives CDR1 LNHNV, CDR2 YYDKDF (reference sequence). The CDR3 DNA reads as TGTGCCACCAGCAGAGATGAGGGAGGAGAGACCCAGTACTTC. Amino acids: CATSRDEGGETQYF. Combining the CDR3 with reference TRBV15 and TRBJ2-5 gives the whole variable domain DAMVIQNPRYQVTQFGKPVTLSCSQTLNHNVMYWYQQKSSQAPKLLFHYYDKDFNNEADTPDNFQSRRPNTSFCFLDIRSPGLGDTAMYLCATSRDEGGETQYFGPGTRLLVL.

The chain has TRBV29-1 and TRBJ2-5; the D gene is possibly TRBD1 (6 bases). Germline values: CDR1 SQVTM, CDR2 ANQGSEA. The CDR3 contains 14 residues. V was pared by 4 bases and J by 10 bases, with 22 bases between. The CDR3 loop is CSVGTGFGTARQYF. DNA for the CDR3: TGCAGCGTTGGAACAGGGTTCGGAACAGCTCGCCAGTACTTC.

This chain's CDR3 is CASSPGTGGTDTQYF. CDR3 DNA: TGTGCCAGCAGCCCCGGGACAGGGGGCACAGATACGCAGTATTTT. The genes are TRBV7-9 and TRBJ2-3; 10 bases align to TRBD1. Germline-derived CDR1 and CDR2 are SEHNR and FQNEAQ (reference sequence). J gave up 1 base and V 5 bases, and 3 bases lay outside the gene matches. The CDR3 consists of 15 residues. Filled out from reference TRBV7-9 and TRBJ2-3, the complete variable domain reads DTGVSQNPRHKITKRGQNVTFRCDPISEHNRLYWYRQTLGQGPEFLTYFQNEAQLEKSRLLSDRFSAERPKGSFSTLEIQRTEQGDSAMYLCASSPGTGGTDTQYFGPGTRLTVL.

The chain recombines TRBV6-5 with TRBJ2-7; D is possibly TRBD1 (6 bases). Per the germline V gene, CDR1 is MNHEY and CDR2 is SVGAGI. The CDR3 extends over 12 amino acids. Trimming stripped 6 bases from V and 4 bases from J, with 10 bases between. Here the CDR3 reads CASSQRGYEQYF. In DNA, the CDR3 is TGTGCCAGCAGCCAGAGGGGGTACGAGCAGTACTTC.

This sequence joins TRBV5-1 and TRBJ2-7; 7 bases fit TRBD1. The V segment lost 4 bases and the J segment 3 bases; nucleotides outside the gene matches: 7. This CDR3 region has 14 residues. Per the germline V gene, CDR1 is SGHRS and CDR2 is YFSETQ. CDR3: CASSPGDSNYEQYF. The CDR3 DNA sequence: TGCGCCAGCAGCCCCGGGGACAGTAACTACGAGCAGTACTTC.

The chain joins TRBV23-1 to TRBJ1-4, with 9 bases that match TRBD1. Being an ORF, TRBV23-1 has a function that is uncertain. V lost 6 bases, J lost 7 bases, and 9 bases stayed unmatched. The CDR3 spans 15 residues. CDR3 bases: TGCGCCAGCAGCCTTAGACAGGGGGAGGGTGAAAAACTGTTTTTT. Its translation is CASSLRQGEGEKLFF.

The chain is built from TRBV29-1 and TRBJ2-7; the D gene is possibly TRBD2 (6 bases). The germline V gene has CDR1 SQVTM and CDR2 ANQGSEA. The CDR3 has 15 amino acids. V lost 7 bases and J 3 bases, leaving 22 bases between the germline ends. In nucleotides, the CDR3 is TGCAGCGCCGCCGACGACCAGCGGGCCGGCTACGAGCAGTACTTC. The encoded protein is CSAADDQRAGYEQYF.

V usage is TRBV5-6 and J usage is TRBJ2-2; 7 nucleotides line up with TRBD1. This CDR3 has 18 amino acids. Germline V lookup: CDR1 SGHDT, CDR2 YYEEEE. With V trimmed by 2 bases and J by 4 bases, 14 bases remained unmatched. Here the CDR3 reads CASSFFGGTGALTGELFF. CDR3 nucleotide sequence: TGTGCCAGCAGCTTTTTCGGTGGAACAGGGGCGCTCACCGGGGAGCTGTTTTTT.

This clone was seen a few times. V gene TRBV18 combines with J gene TRBJ2-7; weak D call: TRBD1 (6 bases). The germline gives CDR1 KGHSH, CDR2 LQKENI. V lost 3 bases, J lost 4 bases, and 22 bases lay in between. CDR3 length equals 17 residues. The CDR3 here is CASSPTRRQGLAYEQYF. The DNA of the CDR3 is TGTGCCAGCTCACCTACGAGGCGTCAGGGGTTGGCGTACGAGCAGTACTTC.

V gene TRBV11-2 combines with J gene TRBJ2-7; 7 bases are a match to TRBD1. CDR1 is SGHAT and CDR2 is FQNNGV in the germline V gene. V gave up 5 bases and J gave up 3 bases; unmatched junction bases: 10. The CDR3 length is 15 residues. Here the CDR3 DNA reads TGTGCCAGCAGCCCAGGGGGAATAAGAAGCTACGAGCAGTACTTC. As protein: CASSPGGIRSYEQYF.